These T cell receptor beta chains were read from a single sample in a study of neurological immune-mediated disorders. TCRdb re-derived calls from the 5' RACE reads in MiXCR, one entry per CDR3 protein. There are fewer than 110,000 distinct CDR3 sequences in the sample; roughly a tenth occur only once, and 3.1% lies in the top ten. Material for sequencing was PBMCs. The source of these receptors is a female donor with HTLV-1-associated myelopathy (HAM/TSP). Each CDR3 is given with its conserved first and last residue. D genes are given only for firm matches. Part of the rows lack a size; the others show once, few, many or a class for expanded clones.

d_gene	v_gene	abundance	j_gene	CDR3nt	CDR3aa
.	TRBV4-2	many	TRBJ2-3	TGTGCCAGCAGCCAAGCAAGTCCCCAGCACACAGATACGCAGTATTTT	CASSQASPQHTDTQYF
TRBD2	TRBV5-5	many	TRBJ2-1	TGTGCCAGCAGCTCCCGGGACTACTACAATGAGCAGTTCTTC	CASSSRDYYNEQFF
.	TRBV4-1	many	TRBJ2-6	TGCGCCAGCAGCCAAGTTTCCGGGCATGGGGCCAACGTCCTGACTTTC	CASSQVSGHGANVLTF
.	TRBV9	many	TRBJ2-5	TGTGCCAGCAGCGGGGGAGGGGGTGGGGAGACCCAGTACTTC	CASSGGGGGETQYF
.	TRBV29-1	many	TRBJ2-7	TGCAGCGTTAGCTCCGAGAGATCTTTGGAGCAGTACTTC	CSVSSERSLEQYF
.	TRBV29-1	many	TRBJ1-1	TGCAGCGTCGCGTGGACGTGGGGAGCTTTCTTT	CSVAWTWGAFF
TRBD1	TRBV28	many	TRBJ2-7	TGTGCCAGCAGTCCACAGCCGGGCAAGGGACAGGGGGATGGTGCCAAGCAGTACTTC	CASSPQPGKGQGDGAKQYF
.	TRBV20-1	many	TRBJ1-6	TGCAGTGCTAGAGTTGGCGGCCTATTTCCCCTCCACTTT	CSARVGGLFPLHF
.	TRBV20-1	many	TRBJ2-7	TGCAGTGCTCGCCTGCGGATCCACGAGCAGTACTTC	CSARLRIHEQYF
.	TRBV20-1	many	TRBJ2-3	TGCAGTGCTAGAGAAGCGGCGGCCACAGATACGCAGTATTTT	CSAREAAATDTQYF
TRBD2	TRBV20-1	many	TRBJ2-3	TGCAGTGCTGCCAGTGGCGGGGGGGCAGATACGCAGTATTTT	CSAASGGGADTQYF
.	TRBV19	many	TRBJ1-1	TGTGCCAGTAGTAAGAACACTGAAGCTTTCTTT	CASSKNTEAFF
.	TRBV9	many	TRBJ1-6	TGTGCCAGCAGCGTGCAGGGGATCGCAGGAAATTCACCCCTCCACTTT	CASSVQGIAGNSPLHF
.	TRBV5-1	few	TRBJ2-7	TGCGCCAGCAGCGTTTACCAGGGCTACGAGCAGTACTTC	CASSVYQGYEQYF
.	TRBV7-2	.	TRBJ2-1	TGTGCCAGCAGGCCTACTACCTACAATGAGCAGTTCTTC	CASRPTTYNEQFF
TRBD1	TRBV2	many	TRBJ1-2	TGTGCCAGCAGTATTTCCGGGACAGGGGGAATTGGCTACACCTTC	CASSISGTGGIGYTF
.	TRBV4-2	many	TRBJ1-4	TGTGCCAGCAGCCAAGATATTGGGGAAAAACTGTTTTTT	CASSQDIGEKLFF
TRBD1	TRBV6-4	many	TRBJ1-1	TGTGCCAGCACCAACAGGACAGGGATGGGTTCCGAAGCTTTCTTT	CASTNRTGMGSEAFF
.	TRBV5-1	many	TRBJ2-5	TGCGCCAGCAGCCCCAACGGCCCGGTGGGAGAGACCCAGTACTTC	CASSPNGPVGETQYF
.	TRBV3-1	many	TRBJ2-7	TGTGCCAGCAGCCAAGAGGGCACAGCCTACGAGCAGTACTTC	CASSQEGTAYEQYF
.	TRBV6-5	many	TRBJ1-2	TGTGCCAGCAGTTACTCGATCGCGCAGAGGGAGGAGGGCTACACCTTC	CASSYSIAQREEGYTF
.	TRBV12-3/TRBV12-4	many	TRBJ1-6	TGTGCCAGCAGTTTAGAACGGATCCAATTTAATTCACCCCTCCACTTT	CASSLERIQFNSPLHF
TRBD2	TRBV20-1	.	TRBJ2-7	TGCAGTGCTAGAGATAGCGGGGCGTACGAGCAGTACTTC	CSARDSGAYEQYF
.	TRBV9	many	TRBJ2-1	TGTGCCAGCAGCGTAGTTGGACTACCATACAATGAGCAGTTCTTC	CASSVVGLPYNEQFF
.	TRBV20-1	many	TRBJ2-1	TGCAGTGCCCCCCCGAGGACCTCCTACAATGAGCAGTTCTTC	CSAPPRTSYNEQFF
TRBD1	TRBV7-9	many	TRBJ2-7	TGTGCCAGCAGCAGTCGACAGGGGACTGGCGACGAGCAGTACTTC	CASSSRQGTGDEQYF
TRBD2	TRBV7-8	many	TRBJ2-1	TGTGCCAGCAGCCATAGCGGGGGAGGCTACAATGAGCAGTTCTTC	CASSHSGGGYNEQFF
.	TRBV10-3	many	TRBJ2-1	TGTGCCATCAGTGAGGCCGGACAGGAGCAGTTCTTC	CAISEAGQEQFF
.	TRBV5-6	many	TRBJ1-1	TGTGCCAGCACCTTGGGTCCAGGGCTAAGGAAAGAGTCTGAAGCTTTCTTT	CASTLGPGLRKESEAFF
.	TRBV4-1	many	TRBJ1-2	TGCGCCAGCAGCCAAGTGGCAGGGGATTCCTATGGCTACACCTTC	CASSQVAGDSYGYTF
.	TRBV5-1	many	TRBJ2-1	TGCGCCAGCAGCTTGTCCATAGCCAGCTCCTACAATGAGCAGTTCTTC	CASSLSIASSYNEQFF
TRBD1	TRBV11-3	few	TRBJ2-2	TGTGCCAGCAGCTTGACAGGGTACTTCACCGGGGAGCTGTTTTTT	CASSLTGYFTGELFF
TRBD1	TRBV20-1	many	TRBJ1-1	TGCAGTGCTAGACCGACAGGGGGTATTACTGAAGCTTTCTTT	CSARPTGGITEAFF
TRBD2	TRBV7-9	many	TRBJ2-3	TGTGCCAGCAGCCCTAGCGGGGCAGGAGATACGCAGTATTTT	CASSPSGAGDTQYF
TRBD1	TRBV5-1	.	TRBJ2-2	TGCGCCAGCAGCCTGGGACAGGCCACCGGGGAGCTGTTTTTT	CASSLGQATGELFF
.	TRBV10-3	many	TRBJ2-6	TGTGCCACGGATCCCTCTGGGGCCAACGTCCTGACTTTC	CATDPSGANVLTF
.	TRBV7-6	.	TRBJ1-6	TGTGCCAGCAGCTTGCATCACAGGTCACCCCTCCACTTT	CASSLHHRSPLHF
TRBD2	TRBV6-6	few	TRBJ2-7	TGTGCCAGCAGTTACTCGGGGGGGAACGAGCAGTACTTC	CASSYSGGNEQYF
TRBD2	TRBV15	many	TRBJ2-2	TGTGCCACCAGCATTTTAGCGGGGGGGCCGAACACCGGGGAGCTGTTTTTT	CATSILAGGPNTGELFF
TRBD1	TRBV5-1	.	TRBJ1-2	TGCGCCAGCAGCTTGGCAGGACAGGGTGGCTATGGCTACACCTTC	CASSLAGQGGYGYTF
TRBD1	TRBV10-3	many	TRBJ2-3	TGTGCCATCAGAACGAACAGGGGGAATGGTACAGATACGCAGTATTTT	CAIRTNRGNGTDTQYF
TRBD1	TRBV5-1	many	TRBJ1-6	TGCGCCAGCAGCTTAGTACAGGGGGCTGCTTCACCCCTCCACTTT	CASSLVQGAASPLHF
.	TRBV5-6	many	TRBJ2-3	TGTGCCAGCAGCGAGGGACCGGGGGTTAGCACAGATACGCAGTATTTT	CASSEGPGVSTDTQYF
.	TRBV20-1	.	TRBJ2-7	TGCAGTGCTAGTGGGGCGGGTTCCTACGAGCAGTACTTC	CSASGAGSYEQYF
.	TRBV7-9	many	TRBJ2-3	TGTGCCAGCAGCTTTTCCGCATCTAGCACAGATACGCAGTATTTT	CASSFSASSTDTQYF
TRBD1	TRBV6-1	many	TRBJ2-7	TGTGCCAGCAGTGAGGGACAGGGAGTTAAGTACTTC	CASSEGQGVKYF
.	TRBV9	few	TRBJ1-2	TGTGTCAGCAGCGCGACGCGGGGCAGGGAGGGGTATGGCTACACCTTC	CVSSATRGREGYGYTF
TRBD1	TRBV29-1	many	TRBJ1-2	TGCAGCGTTGACCGTCGACGGGACAGGGCCTATGGCTACACCTTC	CSVDRRRDRAYGYTF
.	TRBV5-1	many	TRBJ2-7	TGCGCCAGCAGCACGGTAGGGGTCTACGAGCAGTACTTC	CASSTVGVYEQYF
TRBD2	TRBV5-1	many	TRBJ2-1	TGCGCCAGCAGTGGGGTAGCGGGGTCCAATGAGCAGTTCTTC	CASSGVAGSNEQFF
.	TRBV5-1	many	TRBJ2-2	TGCGCCAGCAGCTTGGCGGTGGGGGGGCCCGCCGGGGAGCTGTTTTTT	CASSLAVGGPAGELFF
.	TRBV20-1	many	TRBJ1-4	TGCAGTGCTAGATGGGGGGATTATCCGAAACTGTTTTTT	CSARWGDYPKLFF
.	TRBV5-1	.	TRBJ2-7	TGCGCCAGCAGCTTGATAACACGTTCCTACGAGCAGTACTTC	CASSLITRSYEQYF
TRBD1	TRBV27	many	TRBJ1-4	TGTGCCAGCAGCCTTCGACAGGGGGGTGAAAAACTGTTTTTT	CASSLRQGGEKLFF
.	TRBV20-1	many	TRBJ2-2	TGCAGTGCTAGAGATAGGGTGAAGAACACCGGGGAGCTGTTTTTT	CSARDRVKNTGELFF
.	TRBV9	many	TRBJ1-1	TGTGCCAGCAGCGTAGCTCCCAGCACTGAAGCTTTCTTT	CASSVAPSTEAFF
.	TRBV15	many	TRBJ1-1	TGTGCCACCCGCATTGGAGGGTTGGCTGAAGCTTTCTTT	CATRIGGLAEAFF
TRBD1	TRBV5-6	many	TRBJ1-2	TGTGCCAGCAGCTTACTAACGACAGGGAACTATGGCTACACCTTC	CASSLLTTGNYGYTF
TRBD2	TRBV5-1	many	TRBJ2-1	TGCGCCAGCAGCCCCACCGGGACTAGCGGGGGAAGCTCCTACAATGAGCAGTTCTTC	CASSPTGTSGGSSYNEQFF
.	TRBV20-1	many	TRBJ1-3	TGCAGTGCTAGACCCGGGACAGGAAACACCATATATTTT	CSARPGTGNTIYF